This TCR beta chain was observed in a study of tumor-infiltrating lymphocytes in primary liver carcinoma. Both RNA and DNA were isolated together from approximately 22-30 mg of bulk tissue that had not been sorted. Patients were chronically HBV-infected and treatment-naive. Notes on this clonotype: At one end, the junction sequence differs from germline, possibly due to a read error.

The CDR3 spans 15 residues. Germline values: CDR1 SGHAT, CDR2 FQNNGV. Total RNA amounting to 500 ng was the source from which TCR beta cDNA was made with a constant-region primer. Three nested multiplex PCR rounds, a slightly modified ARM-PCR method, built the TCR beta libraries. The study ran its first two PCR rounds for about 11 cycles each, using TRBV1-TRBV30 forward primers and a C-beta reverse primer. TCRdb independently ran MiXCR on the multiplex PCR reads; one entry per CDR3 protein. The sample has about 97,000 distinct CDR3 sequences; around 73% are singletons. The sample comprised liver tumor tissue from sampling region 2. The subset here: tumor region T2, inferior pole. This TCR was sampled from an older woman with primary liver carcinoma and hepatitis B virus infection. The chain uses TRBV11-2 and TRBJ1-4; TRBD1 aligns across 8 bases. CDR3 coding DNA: TGTGCCATCAGCTGGGGGGACAGGAGGATGGAAAAACTGTTTTTC. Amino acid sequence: CAISWGDRRMEKLFF.